The 30 T cell receptor beta chains in this list originate from one sample, sequenced in a study of CD8+CD57+ T cells in acquired aplastic anemia. Profiling that covered TCR beta VDJ and CDR3 relied on genomic DNA as its template. TCRdb re-called the reads through MiXCR, storing one row per CDR3 protein. The table includes some 140,000 distinct CDR3 sequences, 40% to 65% detected once. Selection for sequencing was limited to patients who had shown CD8+CD57+ cell expansion by flow cytometry. Source material: sorted CD4+, CD8+, or CD8+CD57+ T cells (not recorded which) from PBMCs. Receptors were obtained from a human donor with aplastic anemia.

This clonotype was counted ten times or more. The rearrangement uses TRBV7-9 and TRBJ2-2; D might be TRBD2 (7 bases). Germline values: CDR1 SEHNR, CDR2 FQNEAQ (reference sequence). The germline V and J ends were trimmed by 1 base and 6 bases, with 12 bases remaining between them. This CDR3 comprises 15 residues. The CDR3 loop is CASSLEAGAAGELFF. CDR3 coding DNA: TGTGCCAGCAGCTTAGAGGCGGGGGCCGCCGGGGAGCTGTTTTTT. The entire variable domain, with the rest obtained from reference TRBV7-9 and TRBJ2-2, is as follows: DTGVSQNPRHKITKRGQNVTFRCDPISEHNRLYWYRQTLGQGPEFLTYFQNEAQLEKSRLLSDRFSAERPKGSFSTLEIQRTEQGDSAMYLCASSLEAGAAGELFFGEGSRLTVL.

The table lists this clonotype with many counts. J is TRBJ2-1 and V is TRBV10-3, with D possibly matching TRBD1 (6 bases). The CDR3 is made up of 14 amino acids. CDR1 is ENHRY and CDR2 is SYGVKD in the germline V gene. Between the trimmed V and J ends, which lost 2 bases and 8 bases, there was a span of 13 bases. The CDR3 spells CAISEGQGSDEQFF. The CDR3 DNA reads TGTGCCATCAGTGAGGGGCAGGGGAGCGATGAGCAGTTCTTC.

The gene calls are TRBV7-8 and TRBJ2-7; possibly TRBD1 or TRBD2 for D (6 bases each). Trimming shortened V by 5 bases and J by 3 bases, and 17 bases separated the two germline ends. CDR3 length: 15 amino acids. Germline V gene sequence: CDR1 SGHVS, CDR2 FQNEAQ. The CDR3: CASSPTRGSYYEQYF. As DNA, the CDR3 is TGTGCCAGCAGCCCGACTAGGGGGTCCTACTACGAGCAGTACTTC.

The chain uses TRBV2 and TRBJ1-5, with D uncertain. The germline gives CDR1 SNHLY, CDR2 FYNNEI. The CDR3 covers 13 residues. V lost 6 bases to trimming and J lost 2 bases, with 8 bases between them. CDR3 coding DNA: TGTGCCAGCAGAACAGAGGGCAATCAGCCCCAGCATTTT. This sequence encodes CASRTEGNQPQHF.

This clonotype was found once. This chain joins TRBV29-1 and TRBJ2-2; 9 positions agree with TRBD1. Trimming cost V 8 bases and J 5 bases; bases outside gene matches: 9. CDR1 is SQVTM and CDR2 is ANQGSEA in the germline V gene. The CDR3 length is 14 residues. The CDR3 DNA reads as TGCAGCATCCTCCCGGGACAGGGAACCGGGGAGCTGTTTTTT. It codes for CSILPGQGTGELFF.

For the CDR3, the DNA is TGTGCCACCAGTGATTGGCGGACCCAGAACACCGGGGAGCTGTTTTTT. Translated, it gives CATSDWRTQNTGELFF. J is TRBJ2-2 and V is TRBV24-1; D not resolved. V was trimmed by 2 bases and J by 1 base, leaving 10 bases between them. The germline gives CDR1 KGHDR, CDR2 SFDVKD. CDR3 size: 16 residues.

This clonotype was counted ten times or more. The V and J genes are TRBV10-3 and TRBJ2-5, with 11 bases lining up with TRBD2. The CDR3 extends over 15 amino acids. Germline CDR1 reads ENHRY; CDR2 reads SYGVKD. The trim removed 3 bases at V and 3 bases at J, leaving 3 bases unmatched. CDR3 region: CAISDGSGGEETQYF. CDR3 nucleotide sequence: TGTGCCATCAGTGACGGTAGCGGGGGGGAAGAGACCCAGTACTTC.

This clonotype showed up many times. The DNA for the CDR3 is TGTGCCAGCAGCCCGAGAGCAGGGGGCCTCTCCTACGAGCAGTACTTC. Its translation: CASSPRAGGLSYEQYF. J is TRBJ2-7 and V is TRBV7-6; 8 bases fit TRBD1. V gave up 5 bases and J gave up 0 bases; unmatched junction bases: 9. The CDR3 loop spans 16 amino acids. Germline V gene lookup returns CDR1 SGHVS and CDR2 FNYEAQ.

V usage is TRBV5-1 and J usage is TRBJ1-1; D gene unclear. Germline values: CDR1 SGHRS, CDR2 YFSETQ. V was pared by 4 bases and J by 1 base, with 8 bases between. This CDR3 spans 13 amino acids. DNA for the CDR3: TGCGCCAGCAGCGAACTATGGAACACTGAAGCTTTCTTT. Amino acids: CASSELWNTEAFF.

The rearrangement uses TRBV20-1 and TRBJ2-2; D unresolved. Germline CDR1 and CDR2: DFQATT and SNEGSKA (reference sequence). This CDR3 is built from 11 residues. Trimming cost V 3 bases and J 6 bases, with 5 bases left between them. CDR3 protein: CSARDAGELFF. The CDR3 nucleotides are TGCAGTGCTAGGGACGCCGGGGAGCTGTTTTTT.

This clonotype was picked up one time. The chain combines TRBV7-9 with TRBJ1-1; perhaps TRBD1 as D (5 bases). CDR3 length: 15 residues. V was pared by 5 bases and J by 1 base, with 14 bases between. From germline, CDR1 is SEHNR and CDR2 FQNEAQ (reference sequence). The CDR3 protein is CASSGPGLGNTEAFF. CDR3 nucleotide sequence: TGTGCCAGCAGCGGACCAGGGTTGGGGAACACTGAAGCTTTCTTT.

This chain uses TRBV4-2 with TRBJ1-5, with 7 bases lining up with TRBD1. The length of the CDR3 is 16 residues. Germline values: CDR1 LGHNA, CDR2 YNFKEQ. The V gene end was trimmed by 0 bases and the J gene end by 0 bases; junction bases not matched to a gene: 2. CDR3 region: CASSQEQGNSNQPQHF. The CDR3 region has the DNA TGTGCCAGCAGCCAAGAACAGGGGAATAGCAATCAGCCCCAGCATTTT.

This chain uses TRBV12-3 or TRBV12-4 with TRBJ2-5; 12 bases agree with TRBD2. The CDR3 sequence is 16 residues long. V was clipped by 6 bases and J by 2 bases; unmatched bases: 7. The CDR3 DNA reads as TGTGCCAGCAGCCCGACTAGCGGGAGTGGTCAAGAGACCCAGTACTTC. Translated, it gives CASSPTSGSGQETQYF.

Regarding this clonotype: A much larger clone differs from this one at a single base, so this may be a read error. The chain carries TRBV12-3 or TRBV12-4 and TRBJ2-4, with D perhaps TRBD1 or TRBD2 (5 bases each). The CDR3 length is 17 residues. The CDR3 nucleotides are TGTGGCAGCAGTTTATCAGGGCTCGGAGGAGCCAAAAACATTCAGTACTTC. Its protein product is CGSSLSGLGGAKNIQYF.

This chain connects TRBV6-2 or TRBV6-3 to TRBJ2-5; D not resolved. CDR1 is MNHEY, CDR2 SVGEGT, per germline. There are 16 residues in the CDR3. The germline V and J ends were trimmed by 5 bases and 0 bases, with 16 bases remaining between them. CDR3 sequence reads: CASSDTQLHYQETQYF. The CDR3 DNA reads TGTGCCAGCAGTGACACACAACTCCATTACCAAGAGACCCAGTACTTC.

The V and J genes are TRBV2 and TRBJ2-7; 9 bases agree with TRBD1. V trimming: 9 bases; J trimming: 3 bases; junction bases outside the gene matches: 9. Looked up from germline, CDR1 is SNHLY and CDR2 is FYNNEI. CDR3 length equals 14 residues. CDR3: CASKVQGANYEQYF. The CDR3 nucleotides read TGTGCCAGTAAGGTACAGGGGGCTAACTACGAGCAGTACTTC.

The V and J genes are TRBV9 and TRBJ2-1, with D tentatively TRBD1 or TRBD2 (6 bases each). The germline gives CDR1 SGDLS, CDR2 YYNGEE. The V end lost 4 bases, the J end lost 1 base, and 12 bases lay between the germline ends. CDR3 length: 15 amino acids. In nucleotides, the CDR3 is TGTGCCAGCAGCTCGACGGGGGCTTCCTACAATGAGCAGTTCTTC. Its protein is CASSSTGASYNEQFF.

This clonotype was picked up many times. This sequence joins TRBV4-3 and TRBJ2-7, with a possible D match to TRBD1 (6 bases). This CDR3 region has 17 residues. V was trimmed by 3 bases and J by 2 bases, leaving 20 bases between them. Germline CDR1 LGHNA, CDR2 YSLEER. The CDR3 coding sequence is TGCGCCAGCAGCCACCTTACTGGGACAAACCCAGCCTACGAGCAGTACTTC. Translated, it gives CASSHLTGTNPAYEQYF.

The J gene is TRBJ1-4, the V gene TRBV7-6; tentatively, D is TRBD1 (6 bases). The CDR3 contains 15 residues. Germline CDR1 and CDR2: SGHVS and FNYEAQ. V lost 1 base and J 8 bases, leaving 14 bases between the germline ends. In DNA, the CDR3 is TGTGCCAGCAGCTTAGGTACAGGGTCCGGGGAAAAACTGTTTTTT. Protein: CASSLGTGSGEKLFF.

This clonotype was observed a few times. The gene calls are TRBV10-3 and TRBJ1-5; TRBD1 agrees at 10 bases. The CDR3 spans 16 residues. The junction had 15 bases not matched to a gene; V was cut back by 10 bases and J by 6 bases. Germline values: CDR1 ENHRY, CDR2 SYGVKD. The CDR3 sequence is CASGNRDRGWGQPQHF. The DNA for the CDR3 is TGTGCCAGCGGAAACCGGGACAGGGGATGGGGTCAGCCCCAGCATTTT.

This sequence joins TRBV20-1 and TRBJ2-7, with a weak D call TRBD2 (7 bases). CDR1 DFQATT and CDR2 SNEGSKA come from the germline V gene (reference sequence). Trimming took 0 bases from V and 2 from J, leaving 14 bases between them. The CDR3 has 15 amino acids. For the CDR3, the DNA is TGCAGTGCTAGAGATCAGGCGGGGGCGACCTACGAGCAGTACTTC. Translating gives CSARDQAGATYEQYF.

This clonotype was found many times. The chain joins TRBV4-1 to TRBJ2-7; 9 bases agree with TRBD1. Per the germline V gene, CDR1 is MGHRA and CDR2 is YSYEKL. V was pared by 4 bases and J by 0 bases, with 4 bases of the junction left unmatched. The CDR3 runs to 15 residues. CDR3 in amino acids: CASSRGTGPSYEQYF. The CDR3, as DNA: TGCGCCAGCAGCCGGGGGACAGGGCCCTCCTACGAGCAGTACTTC.

The chain uses TRBV25-1 and TRBJ1-4; D is uncertain. The CDR3 spans 15 residues. Trimming stripped 7 bases from V and 7 bases from J, with 19 bases between. Germline V gives CDR1 MGHDK, CDR2 SYGVNS. The CDR3 loop is CASTPGRGLGEKLFF. CDR3 nucleotide sequence: TGTGCCAGCACCCCTGGAAGAGGTTTGGGTGAAAAACTGTTTTTT. Together with reference TRBV25-1 and TRBJ1-4, the CDR3 gives the full variable domain: EADIYQTPRYLVIGTGKKITLECSQTMGHDKMYWYQQDPGMELHLIHYSYGVNSTEKGDLSSESTVSRIRTEHFPLTLESARPSHTSQYLCASTPGRGLGEKLFFGSGTQLSVL.

This sequence joins TRBV20-1 and TRBJ2-1; 13 bases line up with TRBD2. The trim removed 6 bases at V and 10 bases at J, leaving 15 bases unmatched. This CDR3 spans 16 amino acids. The germline gives CDR1 DFQATT, CDR2 SNEGSKA (reference sequence). CDR3 DNA sequence: TGCAGTGCAAGGACTAGCGGGGGACTAGATTACGGCGAGCAGTTCTTC. This encodes CSARTSGGLDYGEQFF.

This clonotype was found many times. The J gene is TRBJ2-1, the V gene TRBV12-3 or TRBV12-4; D is ambiguous. The V and J ends lost 6 bases and 1 base respectively, with 10 bases between them. The CDR3 loop spans 14 amino acids. CDR3 coding DNA: TGTGCCAGCAGAGGTCCAGCTTCCTACAATGAGCAGTTCTTC. Protein product: CASRGPASYNEQFF.

This clonotype was counted ten times or more. The rearrangement links TRBV6-5 to TRBJ2-1, with D perhaps matching TRBD2 (6 bases). This CDR3 is built from 13 residues. From germline, CDR1 is MNHEY and CDR2 SVGAGI. V lost 7 bases to trimming and J lost 10 bases, with 17 bases between them. CDR3 DNA: TGTGCCAGCATGACGGGAGATGTAGGGGAGCAGTTCTTC. This gives the protein CASMTGDVGEQFF.

In its sample, this clonotype was seen many times. This chain connects TRBV10-2 to TRBJ1-3; possibly TRBD1 for D (5 bases). Deletions cut 2 bases from V and 0 bases from J, with 11 bases between. The CDR3 is made up of 16 amino acids. The germline V gene has CDR1 WSHSY and CDR2 SAAADI. The CDR3: CASSEGAGYSGNTIYF. Here the CDR3 DNA reads TGCGCCAGCAGTGAGGGGGCGGGGTACTCTGGAAACACCATATATTTT.

This clonotype was counted at least ten times. V usage is TRBV12-3 or TRBV12-4 and J usage is TRBJ1-6; perhaps TRBD1 as D (5 bases). There are 14 residues in the CDR3. V dropped 6 bases and J dropped 9 bases, with 15 bases sitting between them. The CDR3 DNA is TGTGCCAGCAGGGACGGGGGGGTTTCTTCACCCCTCCACTTT. Its translation is CASRDGGVSSPLHF.

J is TRBJ1-3 and V is TRBV25-1; D might be TRBD1 (6 bases). Per the germline V gene, CDR1 is MGHDK and CDR2 is SYGVNS. V gave up 5 bases and J gave up 7 bases, with 12 bases separating them. The CDR3 has 13 amino acids. The CDR3 bases are TGTGCCAGCAGTATGGGGGGCTGGAACACCATATATTTT. Translating gives CASSMGGWNTIYF. Full variable domain (rest looked up from reference TRBV25-1 and TRBJ1-3): EADIYQTPRYLVIGTGKKITLECSQTMGHDKMYWYQQDPGMELHLIHYSYGVNSTEKGDLSSESTVSRIRTEHFPLTLESARPSHTSQYLCASSMGGWNTIYFGEGSWLTVV.

To note about this clonotype: One junction end disagrees with the germline gene, perhaps due to a read error. The chain uses TRBV5-3 and TRBJ2-5, with D possibly called TRBD1 or TRBD2 (5 bases each). TRBV5-3 is noted as an ORF with a role that remains uncertain. The CDR3 sequence is 13 residues long. The CDR3 here is CASSFRGAETQYF. CDR3 in DNA: TGTGCCAGCAGCTTCCGAGGGGCCGAGACCCAGTACTTC.